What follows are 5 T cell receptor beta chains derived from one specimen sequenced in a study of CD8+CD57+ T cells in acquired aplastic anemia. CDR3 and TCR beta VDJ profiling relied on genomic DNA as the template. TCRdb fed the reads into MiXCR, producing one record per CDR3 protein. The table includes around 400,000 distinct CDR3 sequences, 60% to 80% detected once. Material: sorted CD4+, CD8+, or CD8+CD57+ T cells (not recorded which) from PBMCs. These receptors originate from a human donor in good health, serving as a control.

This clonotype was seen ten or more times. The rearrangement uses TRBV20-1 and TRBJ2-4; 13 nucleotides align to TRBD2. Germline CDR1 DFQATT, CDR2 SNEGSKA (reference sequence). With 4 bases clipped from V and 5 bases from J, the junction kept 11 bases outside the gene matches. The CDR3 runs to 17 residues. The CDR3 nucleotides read TGCAGTGCTACGCGGACTAGCGGGGGACCCGGGGAAAACATTCAGTACTTC. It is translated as CSATRTSGGPGENIQYF.

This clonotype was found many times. CDR3 loop: CASSFTGYYEQYF. The CDR3 DNA reads as TGTGCCAGCAGCTTCACAGGATACTACGAGCAGTACTTC. The chain is built from TRBV7-9 and TRBJ2-7; D is possibly TRBD1 (5 bases). The ends were cut back, 3 bases at V and 3 bases at J, with 9 bases in the middle. CDR1 and CDR2 from the germline V gene are SEHNR and FQNEAQ (reference sequence). The CDR3 is 13 residues long.

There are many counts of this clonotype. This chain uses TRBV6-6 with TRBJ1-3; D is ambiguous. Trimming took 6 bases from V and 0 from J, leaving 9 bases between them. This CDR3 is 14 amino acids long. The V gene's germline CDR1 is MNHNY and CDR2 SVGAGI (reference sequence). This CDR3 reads CASSSGLSGNTIYF. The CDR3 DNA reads TGTGCCAGCAGCTCCGGCCTCTCTGGAAACACCATATATTTT.

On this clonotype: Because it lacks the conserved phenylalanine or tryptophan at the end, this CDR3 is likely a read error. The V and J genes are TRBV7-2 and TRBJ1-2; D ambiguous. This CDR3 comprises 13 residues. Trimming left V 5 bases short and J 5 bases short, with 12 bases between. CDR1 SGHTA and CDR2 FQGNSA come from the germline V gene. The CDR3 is CASSVAYGYGYTL. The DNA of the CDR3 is TGTGCCAGCAGCGTGGCCTACGGATATGGCTACACCTTG.

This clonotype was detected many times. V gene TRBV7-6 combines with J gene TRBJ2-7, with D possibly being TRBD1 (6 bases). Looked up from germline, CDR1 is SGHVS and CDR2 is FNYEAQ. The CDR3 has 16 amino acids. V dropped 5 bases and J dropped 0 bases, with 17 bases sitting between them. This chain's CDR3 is CASSPNLGQSSYEQYF. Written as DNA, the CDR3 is TGTGCCAGCAGCCCCAATCTAGGACAGAGCTCCTACGAGCAGTACTTC.